The present T cell receptor (beta chain) was sequenced within a study of T cell changes during pregnancy in multiple sclerosis. CDR1 is SNHLY, CDR2 FYNNEI, per germline. V lost 4 bases and J lost 4; bases outside the gene matches: 5. CDR3 length: 14 amino acids. Repertoires were generated with immunoSEQ multiplex PCR, while TCRdb's copy carries only in-frame clones and drops some. This sample has approximately 88,000 clones, with over 90% found just once. The TCR comes from a female donor with multiple sclerosis, enrolled in a pregnancy study. The rearrangement links TRBV2 to TRBJ2-3; the match to TRBD2 covers 7 bases. Here the sequenced sample was peripheral blood, taken in the second trimester of pregnancy. CDR3 nucleotide sequence: TGTGCCAGCAGTGGGGTTCGGGAGGCAGATACGCAGTATTTT. Residues: CASSGVREADTQYF.